What follows describes a single T cell receptor beta chain. Its target is not known. Ranging in age from roughly 6 to 90, the donors were healthy Caucasian individuals from Russia. Extracted total RNA amounted to at least 5.5 micrograms for each sample. Sample-barcoded 5' priming and a J-beta primer mix drove a second PCR of about 6 to 12 cycles. Each CDR3 protein gets one entry after TCRdb re-called the 5' RACE reads with MiXCR. Here the sample spans 1,500,000 or so distinct CDR3 sequences, around 55% being singletons. This sample is part of a study of blood T cells in healthy people across ages. General study findings and limits: Estimates based on one million T cells were treated as lower bounds.

The CDR3 extends over 16 amino acids. The germline V and J ends were trimmed by 0 bases and 5 bases, with 14 bases remaining between them. Per the germline V gene, CDR1 is MNHNY and CDR2 is SVGAGI (reference sequence). The chain joins TRBV6-6 to TRBJ1-5; D is ambiguous. Sample: blood. The source of this sequence is a man younger than 35 in good health. CDR3 sequence reads: CASSYSRPTEDQPQHF. CDR3 nucleotides: TGTGCCAGCAGTTACTCGAGACCAACCGAGGATCAGCCCCAGCATTTT.